Each of the 27 T cell receptor beta chains below was sequenced from the same sample in a study of post-analysis software for immune sequencing data. Notes on the study in general: TRBV segments more frequent in patients than in controls numbered several and included TRBV5-6, TRBV5-1 and TRBV20-1.

The authors incorporated unique molecular identifiers into the TCR beta cDNA libraries. TCRdb ran MiXCR on the PCR reads and lists one entry per CDR3 protein. This sample has approximately 690,000 distinct CDR3 sequences, with approximately 59% found just once. These receptors lack a known antigen. The sequencing sample was made of blood. Receptor source: a girl aged 2-10 years with multiple sclerosis.

This chain links TRBV7-8 with TRBJ2-6, with D possibly TRBD1 on 6 matching bases. V was cut by 1 base and J by 3 bases, with 22 bases left in between. The CDR3 has 20 amino acids. Germline lookup yields CDR1 SGHVS and CDR2 FQNEAQ. The DNA of the CDR3 is TGTGCCAGCAGCTTAGTTACGAGTCTTAGGGGGATTGTTGGGGCCAACGTCCTGACTTTC. Its protein is CASSLVTSLRGIVGANVLTF.

This clonotype was found a few times. The chain combines TRBV6-6 with TRBJ1-2, with D maybe TRBD1 (5 bases). In germline, CDR1 is MNHNY, CDR2 SVGAGI (reference sequence). V lost 0 bases and J 3 bases, leaving 14 bases between the germline ends. The CDR3 consists of 16 residues. CDR3 nucleotide sequence: TGTGCCAGCAGTTACTCGAGATCAGGGTCGGACTATGGCTACACCTTC. It yields the protein CASSYSRSGSDYGYTF.

This clonotype has only a few counts. The chain employs TRBV5-6 and TRBJ2-7, with a tentative D call TRBD2 (5 bases). The germline V and J ends were trimmed by 4 bases and 3 bases, with 17 bases remaining between them. Germline values: CDR1 SGHDT, CDR2 YYEEEE. This CDR3 has 15 amino acids. The CDR3 reads CASSRLRLPDYEQYF. CDR3 nucleotide sequence: TGTGCCAGCAGCCGCTTGCGACTACCCGACTACGAGCAGTACTTC.

This chain joins TRBV29-1 and TRBJ1-2; TRBD1 aligns across 9 bases. Trimming took 3 bases from V and 5 from J; bases not matched to a gene: 7. There are 14 residues in the CDR3. Germline V CDR1 and CDR2: SQVTM, ANQGSEA. CDR3 sequence (DNA): TGCAGCGTTGAGGACAGGGGAGCTGGATATGGCTACACCTTC. It codes for CSVEDRGAGYGYTF.

The chain recombines TRBV30 with TRBJ1-4; no clear D gene. Trimming removed 8 bases from V and 6 bases from J, with 28 bases in between. The length of the CDR3 is 17 residues. CDR1 and CDR2 from the germline V gene are GTSNPN and SVGIG (reference sequence). The CDR3 region has the DNA TGTGCCAGTGACCGAGATCATTTCGGGGTTAATGATGAAAAACTGTTTTTT. Translation gives CASDRDHFGVNDEKLFF.

In its sample, this clonotype was seen a few times. The chain uses TRBV20-1 and TRBJ2-3, with a possible D match to TRBD2 (5 bases). The germline gives CDR1 DFQATT, CDR2 SNEGSKA (reference sequence). V was pared by 2 bases and J by 3 bases, with 12 bases between. This CDR3 contains 14 residues. CDR3 sequence: CSARKPTRTDTQYF. CDR3 DNA: TGCAGTGCTAGAAAACCAACTAGGACAGATACGCAGTATTTT.

The chain combines TRBV7-6 with TRBJ2-1; 8 nucleotides agree with TRBD2. This CDR3 contains 15 residues. From germline, CDR1 is SGHVS and CDR2 FNYEAQ. J was trimmed by 5 bases and V by 3 bases; bases with no gene match: 6. The CDR3 DNA is TGTGCCAGCAGCTTCATAGCGGGGTCCCACAATGAGCAGTTCTTC. Protein: CASSFIAGSHNEQFF.

This clonotype was counted a few times. The rearrangement links TRBV12-3 or TRBV12-4 to TRBJ2-5, with D uncertain. This CDR3 spans 13 amino acids. The V end lost 3 bases, the J end lost 1 base, and 6 bases lay between the germline ends. DNA of the CDR3: TGTGCCAGCAGTTTTTTAGTCCAAGAGACCCAGTACTTC. Protein sequence: CASSFLVQETQYF.

The chain links TRBV6-5 to TRBJ2-5; TRBD2 is a possible D gene (6 bases). This CDR3 has 13 amino acids. The V and J ends lost 0 bases and 11 bases respectively, with 13 bases between them. Germline-derived CDR1 and CDR2 are MNHEY and SVGAGI. The DNA for the CDR3 is TGTGCCAGCAGTTACTCACGGATTCGGGAGCAGTACTTC. This encodes CASSYSRIREQYF.

This clonotype was counted between two and nine times. The rearrangement links TRBV5-6 to TRBJ2-2; tentatively, D is TRBD1 (6 bases). Trimming left V 0 bases short and J 9 bases short, with 15 bases between. Per germline, CDR1 SGHDT and CDR2 YYEEEE. This CDR3 comprises 15 residues. DNA of the CDR3: TGTGCCAGCAGCTTGGGTCCGGGACATGAGAGGGAGCTGTTTTTT. Its protein is CASSLGPGHERELFF.

In DNA, the CDR3 is TGCAGCGTTGATGTGATCTATGGCTACACCTTC. Amino acids: CSVDVIYGYTF. This chain links TRBV29-1 with TRBJ1-2; D unclear. Trimming stripped 3 bases from V and 4 bases from J, with 6 bases between. Germline CDR1 reads SQVTM; CDR2 reads ANQGSEA. The CDR3 extends over 11 amino acids. Full variable domain (outside the CDR3, taken from reference TRBV29-1 and TRBJ1-2): SAVISQKPSRDICQRGTSLTIQCQVDSQVTMMFWYRQQPGQSLTLIATANQGSEATYESGFVIDKFPISRPNLTFSTLTVSNMSPEDSSIYLCSVDVIYGYTFGSGTRLTVV.

This clonotype was observed a few times. The V and J genes are TRBV7-9 and TRBJ2-1; 10 nucleotides agree with TRBD2. V lost 5 bases to trimming and J lost 4 bases; unmatched junction nucleotides: 2. The CDR3 is 14 residues long. Germline V gene lookup returns CDR1 SEHNR and CDR2 FQNEAQ (reference sequence). For the CDR3, the DNA is TGTGCCAGCAGCACTAGCGGGATGTACAATGAGCAGTTCTTC. This encodes CASSTSGMYNEQFF.

CDR3: CASSQRTGTGTDTQYF. CDR3 nucleotides: TGCGCCAGCAGCCAGAGAACCGGGACGGGCACAGATACGCAGTATTTT. V and J are TRBV4-3 and TRBJ2-3; D tentatively reads TRBD1 or TRBD2 (5 bases each). V was cut by 3 bases and J by 1 base, with 14 bases left in between. The CDR3 has 16 amino acids. Germline V gives CDR1 LGHNA, CDR2 YSLEER.

This clonotype turned up a few times. CDR3 loop: CSVEGQLGTDTQYF. The CDR3 region has the DNA TGCAGCGTTGAAGGTCAACTTGGCACAGATACGCAGTATTTT. The chain recombines TRBV29-1 with TRBJ2-3; the D is unclear. Germline-derived CDR1 and CDR2 are SQVTM and ANQGSEA. V lost 1 base to trimming and J lost 1 base, with 9 bases between them. The CDR3 runs 14 residues.

As to this clonotype: Mismatch with germline at one junction end may stem from a read error. The chain recombines TRBV6-5 with TRBJ2-1; D remains unclear. This CDR3 has 13 residues. Germline lookup yields CDR1 MNHEY and CDR2 SVGAGI. CDR3 loop: CASTQGVYNGQFF. Here the CDR3 DNA reads TGTGCCAGCACCCAAGGCGTTTACAATGGGCAGTTCTTC.

The genes are TRBV7-2 and TRBJ2-7; 8 bases line up with TRBD1. This CDR3 is 15 amino acids long. The V gene's germline CDR1 is SGHTA and CDR2 FQGNSA. Trimming removed 3 bases from V and 2 bases from J; junction bases left unmatched: 6. The CDR3: CASSFSGTGPYEQYF. The CDR3 DNA follows: TGTGCCAGCAGCTTCTCCGGGACAGGCCCCTACGAGCAGTACTTC.

The gene calls are TRBV7-9 and TRBJ2-3, with TRBD2 matching 11 bases. Per germline, CDR1 SEHNR and CDR2 FQNEAQ (reference sequence). The CDR3 spans 16 residues. V trimming: 4 bases; J trimming: 4 bases; junction bases outside the gene matches: 7. As DNA, the CDR3 is TGTGCCAGCAGCTCCTCCACTAGCGGGAGCTCAGATACGCAGTATTTT. Amino acids: CASSSSTSGSSDTQYF. Supplemented by reference TRBV7-9 and TRBJ2-3, the full variable domain reads DTGVSQNPRHKITKRGQNVTFRCDPISEHNRLYWYRQTLGQGPEFLTYFQNEAQLEKSRLLSDRFSAERPKGSFSTLEIQRTEQGDSAMYLCASSSSTSGSSDTQYFGPGTRLTVL.

This sequence joins TRBV20-1 and TRBJ2-1; a possible D gene is TRBD1 (7 bases). CDR3 length equals 14 residues. CDR1 is DFQATT, CDR2 SNEGSKA, per germline (reference sequence). V was clipped by 4 bases and J by 8 bases, with 18 bases between them. CDR3 amino acids: CSAIRVAGGHEQFF. Here the CDR3 DNA reads TGCAGTGCTATCCGGGTGGCAGGGGGGCATGAGCAGTTCTTC.

This chain connects TRBV7-3 to TRBJ1-5, with 7 bases identical to TRBD1. Germline CDR1 reads SGHTA; CDR2 reads FQGTGA. The CDR3 is made up of 15 amino acids. V lost 6 bases, J lost 2 bases, and 7 bases stayed unmatched. The DNA of the CDR3 is TGTGCCAGCAGGGGGACAGATTCGGGCAATCAGCCCCAGCATTTT. As protein: CASRGTDSGNQPQHF.

This clonotype appeared a few times. The J gene is TRBJ2-7, the V gene TRBV20-1; 7 nucleotides match TRBD2. Looked up from germline, CDR1 is DFQATT and CDR2 is SNEGSKA (reference sequence). Trimming removed 4 bases from V and 3 bases from J; junction bases left unmatched: 15. The CDR3 loop spans 16 amino acids. The CDR3 is CSAITLGQRGRYEQYF. As DNA, the CDR3 is TGCAGTGCTATTACCCTCGGGCAGCGGGGTCGCTACGAGCAGTACTTC.

A note on this clonotype: It may be a read error: a sequence one base away is much more abundant. The V gene is TRBV29-1, the J gene TRBJ2-3, with a weak D call TRBD2 (6 bases). Germline V CDR1 and CDR2: SQVTM, ANQGSEA. The CDR3 consists of 12 residues. Deletions cut 6 bases from V and 5 bases from J, with 12 bases between. This CDR3 is CSVREVGDTQYF. The DNA for the CDR3 is TGCAGCGTCAGGGAGGTCGGAGATACGCAGTATTTT.

The chain employs TRBV6-5 and TRBJ2-1; 10 bases match TRBD1. The J segment lost 7 bases and the V segment lost 0 bases, leaving 9 bases of the junction unmatched. CDR1 is MNHEY and CDR2 is SVGAGI in the germline V gene. This CDR3 is built from 17 residues. The CDR3: CASSYSSGTGVLNEQFF. The CDR3 bases are TGTGCCAGCAGTTACTCATCCGGGACAGGGGTTCTGAATGAGCAGTTCTTC.

The chain uses TRBV5-1 and TRBJ1-1; D remains ambiguous. Germline lookup yields CDR1 SGHRS and CDR2 YFSETQ. This CDR3 is 13 amino acids long. V was pared by 4 bases and J by 4 bases, with 11 bases between. The CDR3 DNA reads TGCGCCAGCAGCACTATTGTGGGCACTGAAGCTTTCTTT. As protein: CASSTIVGTEAFF.

This rearrangement joins TRBV12-3 or TRBV12-4 to TRBJ2-3; 9 bases are a match to TRBD1. V lost 9 bases, J lost 4 bases, and 8 bases stayed unmatched. The CDR3 is 14 amino acids. The DNA of the CDR3 is TGTGCCAGTATGTGGGACAGGGCTGCAGATACGCAGTATTTT. The encoded protein is CASMWDRAADTQYF.

The CDR3 reads CASSYVGGTVYNEQFF. For the CDR3, the DNA is TGTGCCAGCAGTTACGTCGGGGGGACAGTTTACAATGAGCAGTTCTTC. The chain links TRBV6-5 to TRBJ2-1, with D possibly called TRBD1 or TRBD2 (7 bases each). From germline, CDR1 is MNHEY and CDR2 SVGAGI. V gave up 2 bases and J gave up 4 bases, with 15 bases separating them. This CDR3 has 16 amino acids.

This clonotype was counted only a few times. This sequence joins TRBV20-1 and TRBJ1-5, with 9 positions matching TRBD1. Germline-derived CDR1 and CDR2 are DFQATT and SNEGSKA (reference sequence). This CDR3 has 18 amino acids. V lost 0 bases to trimming and J lost 5 bases; unmatched junction nucleotides: 14. DNA of the CDR3: TGCAGTGCTAGAGATTATCGAGGGACAGGGCGGTCTGATCAGCCCCAGCATTTT. This translates into CSARDYRGTGRSDQPQHF.

The chain employs TRBV6-2 or TRBV6-3 and TRBJ2-7; D is uncertain. V was shortened by 6 bases and J by 6 bases, with 15 bases between the two germline ends. Germline CDR1 is MNHEY and CDR2 is SVGEGT. The CDR3 is 13 residues long. CDR3 nucleotides: TGTGCCAGCAGCCTGAACGGCGCCCTCGAGCAGTACTTC. This codes for CASSLNGALEQYF.